This TCR beta chain was identified in a study of blood T cells in healthy people across ages. Study-wide results and caveats: Donors of long life had a larger count of naive CD4+ cells and greater diversity than aged donors.

V dropped 6 bases and J dropped 3; count of bases not matched to a gene: 8. The CDR3 is 15 amino acids. Per the germline V gene, CDR1 is MNHEY and CDR2 is SVGAGI. This clonotype came up many times. The antigen is undetermined. Through a sample-barcoded 5' primer and a J-beta primer mix, a second PCR was run for roughly 6 to 11 cycles. In TCRdb, the 5' RACE reads were re-called with MiXCR into one record per CDR3 protein. The profile covers about 680,000 distinct CDR3 sequences, with roughly 50% appearing a single time and around a third taken by the ten largest. Investigators took approximately 9.4 milliliters of peripheral blood from every donor.

This sequence joins TRBV6-5 and TRBJ2-1; 7 positions match TRBD2. Material for sequencing was blood. This clonotype was sampled from an older woman in good health. CDR3 DNA: TGTGCCAGCAGAGCCACTAGCGCTTACTACAATGAGCAGTTCTTC. Amino acids: CASRATSAYYNEQFF.